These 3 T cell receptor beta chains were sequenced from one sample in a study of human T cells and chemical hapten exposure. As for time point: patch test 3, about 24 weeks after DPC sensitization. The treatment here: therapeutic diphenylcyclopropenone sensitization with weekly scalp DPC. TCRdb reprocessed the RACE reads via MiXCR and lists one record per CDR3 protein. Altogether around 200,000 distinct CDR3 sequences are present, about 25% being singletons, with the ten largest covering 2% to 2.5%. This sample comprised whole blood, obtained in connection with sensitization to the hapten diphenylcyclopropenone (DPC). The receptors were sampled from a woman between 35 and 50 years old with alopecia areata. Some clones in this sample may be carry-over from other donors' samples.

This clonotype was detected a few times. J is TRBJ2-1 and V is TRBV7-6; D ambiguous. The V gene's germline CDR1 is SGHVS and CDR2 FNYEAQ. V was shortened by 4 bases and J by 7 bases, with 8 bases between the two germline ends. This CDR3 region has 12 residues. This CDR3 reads CASSSSVNEQFF. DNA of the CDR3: TGTGCCAGCAGCTCCTCCGTAAATGAGCAGTTCTTC.

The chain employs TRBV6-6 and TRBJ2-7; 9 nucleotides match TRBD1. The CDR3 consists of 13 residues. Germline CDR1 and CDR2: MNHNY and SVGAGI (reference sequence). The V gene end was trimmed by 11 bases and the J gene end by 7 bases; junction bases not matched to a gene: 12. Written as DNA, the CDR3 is TGTGCCGGCCGGGACAGGGTGACTCGGGAGCAGTACTTC. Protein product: CAGRDRVTREQYF.

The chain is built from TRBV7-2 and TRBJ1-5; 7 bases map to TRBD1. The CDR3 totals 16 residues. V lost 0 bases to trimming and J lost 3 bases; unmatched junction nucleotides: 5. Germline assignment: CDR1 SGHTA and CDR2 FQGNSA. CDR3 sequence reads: CASSLAGRGNNQPQHF. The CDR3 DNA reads TGTGCCAGCAGCTTAGCCGGCAGGGGGAACAATCAGCCCCAGCATTTT.